Below are 13 T cell receptor beta chains sequenced from a single sample in a study of T cells after yellow fever vaccination. TCRdb used MiXCR to reprocess the 5' RACE reads, holding one entry per CDR3 protein. The top ten clones hold about 14% of a sample with almost 600,000 distinct CDR3 sequences, around an eighth of them seen once. Source: PBMCs, taken on the day of the yellow fever booster vaccination. All receptors derive from a man aged 25 to 40 who received the YFV17D yellow fever vaccine.

The chain employs TRBV29-1 and TRBJ2-5, with D possibly matching TRBD2 (5 bases). The CDR3 runs to 12 residues. Germline values: CDR1 SQVTM, CDR2 ANQGSEA. The V and J ends lost 4 bases and 0 bases respectively, with 6 bases between them. The DNA for the CDR3 is TGCAGCGTTGTAGCGTACCAAGAGACCCAGTACTTC. Amino acid sequence: CSVVAYQETQYF.

The V gene is TRBV7-3, the J gene TRBJ2-5; TRBD2 is a possible D gene (5 bases). From germline, CDR1 is SGHTA and CDR2 FQGTGA. Trimming removed 5 bases at V and 4 bases at J, with 11 bases between. The CDR3 is 13 amino acids. The CDR3 is CASSKGLSETQYF. DNA of the CDR3: TGTGCCAGCAGCAAAGGACTCTCAGAGACCCAGTACTTC.

This clonotype was seen a handful of times. V gene TRBV5-6 combines with J gene TRBJ2-7; 9 bases are shared with TRBD2. J lost 4 bases, V lost 2 bases, and 7 bases had no gene match. The CDR3 has 15 residues. CDR1 and CDR2 (germline): SGHDT, YYEEEE. CDR3 coding DNA: TGTGCCAGCAGCTTCGGTAGCGGGGGACTTTACGAGCAGTACTTC. This translates into CASSFGSGGLYEQYF.

This chain links TRBV5-5 with TRBJ2-5; TRBD2 agrees at 9 bases. Germline V gives CDR1 SGHKS, CDR2 YYEKEE (reference sequence). J lost 2 bases, V lost 3 bases, and 8 bases had no gene match. The length of the CDR3 is 16 residues. CDR3 region: CASSSLAGALQETQYF. Written as DNA, the CDR3 is TGTGCCAGCAGCTCCTTAGCGGGAGCCCTTCAAGAGACCCAGTACTTC. The variable domain in full, with the rest retrieved from reference TRBV5-5 and TRBJ2-5, is DAGVTQSPTHLIKTRGQQVTLRCSPISGHKSVSWYQQVLGQGPQFIFQYYEKEERGRGNFPDRFSARQFPNYSSELNVNALLLGDSALYLCASSSLAGALQETQYFGPGTRLLVL.

The J gene is TRBJ2-2, the V gene TRBV7-9; 7 bases map to TRBD2. CDR1 and CDR2 from the germline V gene are SEHNR and FQNEAQ (reference sequence). The CDR3 length is 16 residues. J lost 4 bases, V lost 6 bases, and 11 bases had no gene match. CDR3 in amino acids: CASSSSGSGLTGELFF. The DNA of the CDR3 is TGTGCCAGCAGTTCCTCGGGTAGCGGGCTCACCGGGGAGCTGTTTTTT.

The chain joins TRBV18 to TRBJ2-5; D call uncertain. V lost 3 bases, J lost 5 bases, and 16 bases lay in between. Germline loops: CDR1 KGHSH, CDR2 LQKENI. There are 15 residues in the CDR3. The chain's CDR3 is CASSPLSAPGETQYF. As DNA, the CDR3 is TGTGCCAGCTCACCCTTGTCCGCGCCTGGGGAGACCCAGTACTTC.

This clonotype has only a few counts. The chain combines TRBV24-1 with TRBJ2-3; a weak D match, TRBD1 (7 bases). Germline V gene data show CDR1 as KGHDR and CDR2 as SFDVKD. CDR3 size: 16 residues. With 2 bases removed from V and 0 bases from J, the gap between germline ends came to 11 bases. The CDR3 is CATSDSTGRSTDTQYF. CDR3 nucleotide sequence: TGTGCCACCAGTGATTCGACAGGGAGGAGCACAGATACGCAGTATTTT.

This clonotype showed up just a few times. V is TRBV6-2 or TRBV6-3 and J is TRBJ2-7, with TRBD1 identical over 8 bases. V was pared by 7 bases and J by 7 bases, with 12 bases of the junction left unmatched. Germline CDR1 reads MNHEY; CDR2 reads SVGEGT. The CDR3 spans 14 residues. CDR3 residues: CASTKLTGAEEQYF. In nucleotides, the CDR3 is TGTGCCAGCACCAAACTGACAGGGGCAGAAGAGCAGTACTTC.

The chain employs TRBV11-2 and TRBJ1-1; D is undetermined. This CDR3 contains 14 residues. V shed 5 bases and J shed 1 base, with 11 bases lying between them. From germline, CDR1 is SGHAT and CDR2 FQNNGV. The CDR3 sequence: CASSPTGPNTEAFF. DNA for the CDR3: TGTGCCAGCAGCCCGACGGGCCCGAACACTGAAGCTTTCTTT.

In its sample, this clonotype was seen a few times. The chain carries TRBV20-1 and TRBJ2-1; a possible D gene is TRBD2 (6 bases). This CDR3 has 13 amino acids. The germline CDR1 and CDR2 sequences are DFQATT and SNEGSKA (reference sequence). V shed 5 bases and J shed 7 bases, with 15 bases lying between them. CDR3 in DNA: TGCAGTGCTCTTACTGGACGGGGGAATGAGCAGTTCTTC. Translation: CSALTGRGNEQFF.

The chain uses TRBV5-4 and TRBJ2-2; a possible D gene is TRBD2 (6 bases). CDR3 size: 14 residues. With 4 bases removed from V and 7 bases from J, the gap between germline ends came to 14 bases. The germline V gene encodes CDR1 SGHNT and CDR2 YYREEE (reference sequence). In DNA form, the CDR3 reads TGTGCCAGCAGCGTGGGAGGTAAAGGCGGGGAGCTGTTTTTT. Protein sequence: CASSVGGKGGELFF.

This chain links TRBV3-1 with TRBJ2-3; 15 bases fit TRBD2. Germline V gives CDR1 LGHDT, CDR2 YNNKEL (reference sequence). The junction had 6 bases not matched to a gene; V was cut back by 4 bases and J by 10 bases. The CDR3 contains 15 residues. CDR3 sequence: CASSPGGLAGGSQYF. CDR3 DNA sequence: TGTGCCAGCAGCCCCGGAGGACTAGCGGGAGGGTCGCAGTATTTT.

Comment on this clonotype: The junction does not match germline at one end; this may be a read error. This chain uses TRBV7-9 with TRBJ1-1; D uncertain. The CDR3 covers 9 residues. CDR1 is SEHNR and CDR2 is FQNEAQ in the germline V gene (reference sequence). This CDR3 is CASSLDRVF. CDR3 nucleotide sequence: TGTGCCAGCAGCTTAGATAGGGTATTT.